The 14 T cell receptor beta chains below come from one sample, sequenced in a study of cytomegalovirus exposure and HLA in healthy donors. The PCR contained 60 Vbeta and 13 Jbeta primers. Libraries were prepared by immunoSEQ multiplex PCR; TCRdb keeps only in-frame clonotypes and omits some of them. This sample has about 120,000 clones, with about 80% found just once. Input material: PBMCs. Receptors were obtained from a man aged 25 to 40 in good health and CMV-seronegative.

The chain carries TRBV7-6 and TRBJ1-3; D not resolved. V lost 2 bases and J lost 7, with 12 bases in between. The length of the CDR3 is 14 residues. Germline V gene lookup returns CDR1 SGHVS and CDR2 FNYEAQ. As DNA, the CDR3 is TGTGCCAGCAGCTTATCGGGGTATAGTAACACCATATATTTT. It yields the protein CASSLSGYSNTIYF. The variable domain in full, with the rest retrieved from reference TRBV7-6 and TRBJ1-3, is GAGVSQSPRYKVTKRGQDVALRCDPISGHVSLYWYRQALGQGPEFLTYFNYEAQQDKSGLPNDRFSAERPEGSISTLTIQRTEQRDSAMYRCASSLSGYSNTIYFGEGSWLTVV.

The J gene is TRBJ1-1, the V gene TRBV27; possible D gene TRBD1, 5 bases. This CDR3 contains 13 residues. Trimming left V 4 bases short and J 1 base short, with 7 bases between. Germline V gives CDR1 MNHEY, CDR2 SMNVEV (reference sequence). In nucleotides, the CDR3 is TGTGCCAGCAGTTGGGGCACGAACACTGAAGCTTTCTTT. It specifies CASSWGTNTEAFF.

The rearrangement links TRBV7-9 to TRBJ1-2, with 12 nucleotides matching TRBD1. The junction had 11 bases not matched to a gene; V was cut back by 5 bases and J by 4 bases. The CDR3 consists of 17 residues. Per germline, CDR1 SEHNR and CDR2 FQNEAQ (reference sequence). CDR3 DNA sequence: TGTGCCAGCAGCCCGGGGACAGGGGGCGCGGATGGCTATGGCTACACCTTC. As protein: CASSPGTGGADGYGYTF.

J is TRBJ1-2 and V is TRBV7-9; 10 positions match TRBD1. The V gene's germline CDR1 is SEHNR and CDR2 FQNEAQ (reference sequence). The CDR3 loop spans 15 amino acids. V lost 7 bases, J lost 2 bases, and 7 bases stayed unmatched. The CDR3 bases are TGTGCCAGCACCTTGAAGACAGGGGGCAACTATGGCTACACCTTC. It yields the protein CASTLKTGGNYGYTF.

This chain joins TRBV7-2 and TRBJ1-5, with D perhaps TRBD1 (6 bases). Germline loops: CDR1 SGHTA, CDR2 FQGNSA. There are 15 residues in the CDR3. V lost 4 bases and J 0 bases, leaving 10 bases between the germline ends. The DNA of the CDR3 is TGTGCCAGCAGCTCAACAGGGAATAGCAATCAGCCCCAGCATTTT. Translating it yields CASSSTGNSNQPQHF.

The rearrangement joins TRBV7-3 to TRBJ2-5; D possibly corresponds to TRBD1 (5 bases). The V and J ends lost 2 bases and 3 bases respectively, with 10 bases between them. Germline V gene lookup returns CDR1 SGHTA and CDR2 FQGTGA. This CDR3 comprises 14 residues. CDR3 nucleotides: TGTGCCAGCAGCTTAGGTCAGGGAAAAGAGACCCAGTACTTC. Residues: CASSLGQGKETQYF. The full variable domain, rest sourced from reference TRBV7-3 and TRBJ2-5, is GAGVSQTPSNKVTEKGKYVELRCDPISGHTALYWYRQSLGQGPEFLIYFQGTGAADDSGLPNDRFFAVRPEGSVSTLKIQRTERGDSAVYLCASSLGQGKETQYFGPGTRLLVL.

This clone occurred a few times. V is TRBV5-1 and J is TRBJ1-1; D is ambiguous. Germline values: CDR1 SGHRS, CDR2 YFSETQ. The CDR3 totals 14 residues. V was clipped by 8 bases and J by 1 base, with 15 bases between them. This chain's CDR3 is CASERGSSNTEAFF. DNA for the CDR3: TGCGCCAGTGAAAGAGGGTCATCGAACACTGAAGCTTTCTTT.

The CDR3 loop is CASGGQGTGELFF. In nucleotides, the CDR3 is TGTGCCAGCGGCGGACAGGGGACCGGGGAGCTGTTTTTT. The chain uses TRBV6-6 and TRBJ2-2, with 9 bases matching TRBD1. Per germline, CDR1 MNHNY and CDR2 SVGAGI (reference sequence). The CDR3 runs 13 residues. The trim removed 8 bases at V and 5 bases at J, leaving 3 bases unmatched.

The chain recombines TRBV19 with TRBJ1-6; D is undetermined. V gave up 3 bases and J gave up 6 bases, with 9 bases separating them. Germline loops: CDR1 LNHDA, CDR2 SQIVND (reference sequence). CDR3 size: 14 residues. The CDR3 spells CASSMGASNSPLHF. The CDR3 DNA is TGTGCCAGTAGTATGGGAGCTAGTAATTCACCCCTCCACTTT.

The V and J genes are TRBV4-1 and TRBJ2-7; 10 bases are a match to TRBD2. The CDR3 is 16 residues long. Per the germline V gene, CDR1 is MGHRA and CDR2 is YSYEKL. The J segment lost 2 bases and the V segment lost 3 bases, leaving 7 bases of the junction unmatched. CDR3 sequence: CASSQETSGYPYEQYF. CDR3 sequence (DNA): TGCGCCAGCAGCCAGGAGACTAGCGGGTATCCCTACGAGCAGTACTTC.

This clone is a singleton in its sample. The gene calls are TRBV7-9 and TRBJ2-5, with 8 positions matching TRBD1. Looked up from germline, CDR1 is SEHNR and CDR2 is FQNEAQ (reference sequence). This CDR3 contains 14 residues. V lost 5 bases, J lost 7 bases, and 9 bases stayed unmatched. The CDR3 here is CASSQLGQALTQYF. The CDR3 DNA is TGTGCCAGCAGCCAATTGGGACAGGCCCTGACCCAGTACTTC.

This chain joins TRBV5-4 and TRBJ2-1; the match to TRBD2 covers 11 bases. The CDR3 totals 19 residues. In germline, CDR1 is SGHNT, CDR2 YYREEE (reference sequence). After removal of 4 bases from V and 4 bases from J, the junction contained 16 bases not matched to a gene. The CDR3: CASSPGLAGKQGGYNEQFF. The CDR3 DNA sequence: TGTGCCAGCAGCCCAGGACTAGCGGGCAAGCAGGGCGGTTACAATGAGCAGTTCTTC.

The chain combines TRBV14 with TRBJ2-3; 10 positions match TRBD2. The V and J ends lost 0 bases and 6 bases, in that order; junction bases with no gene match: 3. The CDR3 totals 15 residues. Germline V gene data show CDR1 as SGHDN and CDR2 as FVKESK. The CDR3 loop reads CASSQETSGWDTQYF. CDR3 nucleotides: TGTGCCAGCAGCCAAGAGACTAGCGGGTGGGATACGCAGTATTTT.

V is TRBV10-3 and J is TRBJ2-2, with TRBD2 matching over 15 bases. J gave up 0 bases and V 4 bases, and 3 bases lay outside the gene matches. Germline assignment: CDR1 ENHRY and CDR2 SYGVKD. The CDR3 covers 18 residues. The CDR3 DNA is TGTGCCATCAGTGGGACTAGCGGGAGGGATACGAACACCGGGGAGCTGTTTTTT. Protein: CAISGTSGRDTNTGELFF.